This TCR beta chain was obtained from a study of Ad26.COV2.S vaccination and SARS-CoV-2 variants. The germline V gene has CDR1 SGHRS and CDR2 YFSETQ. V was shortened by 1 base and J by 4 bases, with 12 bases between the two germline ends. This CDR3 has 15 residues. Clones were read by immunoSEQ multiplex PCR, and TCRdb kept only the in-frame ones, dropping some. The data hold about 100,000 clones, with around three quarters observed a single time. The source of this sequence is a human donor who had recovered from COVID-19. The chain links TRBV5-1 to TRBJ2-1; no clear D. The input for sequencing was peripheral blood, taken after recovery from COVID-19. CDR3 nucleotides: TGCGCCAGCAGCTTGAGTGGGCAGCCATACAATGAGCAGTTCTTC. Protein sequence: CASSLSGQPYNEQFF.